The 20 T cell receptor beta chains in this list originate from one sample, sequenced in a study of blood T cell repertoires in COVID-19. Data came from immunoSEQ multiplex PCR; TCRdb stores just in-frame clones and leaves some out. Of roughly 58,000 clones listed, roughly four fifths were seen once; the top ten hold roughly 30%. Sequenced sample: peripheral blood. The source of these receptors is a man in his sixties with COVID-19, enrolled during active disease.

This chain connects TRBV11-3 to TRBJ2-5; TRBD2 agrees at 7 bases. CDR1 is SGHNT, CDR2 YENEEA, per germline. Unmatched junction bases numbered 7, after V lost 1 base and J lost 5 bases. The CDR3 length is 15 residues. The CDR3 protein is CASSLVTSSTETQYF. Written as DNA, the CDR3 is TGTGCCAGCAGCTTAGTGACTAGCTCCACCGAGACCCAGTACTTC.

Only one count was recorded for this clone. The chain is built from TRBV19 and TRBJ1-2; weak D call: TRBD1 (5 bases). V dropped 5 bases and J dropped 8 bases, with 21 bases sitting between them. Per germline, CDR1 LNHDA and CDR2 SQIVND (reference sequence). This CDR3 is 15 amino acids long. CDR3 nucleotide sequence: TGTGCCAGTAGTCACCCATCGGCGGGGCTCTGGGGCTACACCTTC. Translating it yields CASSHPSAGLWGYTF.

This clone was detected only a few times. The gene calls are TRBV12-3 or TRBV12-4 and TRBJ1-2; 10 nucleotides align to TRBD1. There are 13 residues in the CDR3. After removal of 6 bases from V and 4 bases from J, the junction contained 2 bases not matched to a gene. CDR3: CASSRTGGYGYTF. The CDR3 DNA reads TGTGCCAGCAGCCGGACAGGGGGCTATGGCTACACCTTC.

The chain has TRBV7-2 and TRBJ2-7; 12 bases are a match to TRBD2. Losses at the gene ends were 4 bases for V and 0 bases for J; bases not matched to a gene: 4. The CDR3 has 16 amino acids. From germline, CDR1 is SGHTA and CDR2 FQGNSA. The CDR3 coding sequence is TGTGCCAGCAGCTGGGTGGGACTAGCGGGCTCCTACGAGCAGTACTTC. Translating it yields CASSWVGLAGSYEQYF.

The chain recombines TRBV6-5 with TRBJ2-7, with unresolved D. The CDR3 runs 11 residues. V lost 5 bases to trimming and J lost 4 bases, with 6 bases between them. Germline CDR1 and CDR2: MNHEY and SVGAGI. The CDR3 loop is CASSKLYEQYF. CDR3 nucleotides: TGTGCCAGCAGTAAACTTTACGAGCAGTACTTC.

CDR3 bases: TGTGCCAGCAGCTTACAGGGGACTAATGAAAAACTGTTTTTT. Translation gives CASSLQGTNEKLFF. The chain joins TRBV7-2 to TRBJ1-4; D possibly corresponds to TRBD1 (6 bases). Trimming pared 2 bases from V and 2 bases from J, leaving 6 bases between. The CDR3 runs 14 residues. Germline assignment: CDR1 SGHTA and CDR2 FQGNSA. Complete variable domain (other parts from reference TRBV7-2 and TRBJ1-4): GAGVSQSPSNKVTEKGKDVELRCDPISGHTALYWYRQSLGQGLEFLIYFQGNSAPDKSGLPSDRFSAERTGGSVSTLTIQRTQQEDSAVYLCASSLQGTNEKLFFGSGTQLSVL.

The J gene is TRBJ2-1, the V gene TRBV2; TRBD2 aligns across 12 bases. J gave up 12 bases and V 3 bases, and 6 bases lay outside the gene matches. CDR1 is SNHLY and CDR2 is FYNNEI in the germline V gene. There are 14 residues in the CDR3. DNA of the CDR3: TGTGCCAGCAGTGAGACTAGCGGGAGAAGGGCGCAGTTCTTC. Its translation is CASSETSGRRAQFF. Together with reference TRBV2 and TRBJ2-1, the CDR3 gives the full variable domain: EPEVTQTPSHQVTQMGQEVILRCVPISNHLYFYWYRQILGQKVEFLVSFYNNEISEKSEIFDDQFSVERPDGSNFTLKIRSTKLEDSAMYFCASSETSGRRAQFFGPGTRLTVL.

The chain combines TRBV21-1 with TRBJ2-5; whether TRBD2, the table's D call, matches the DNA was not checked. TRBV21-1 is assigned pseudogene status. CDR3 length: 17 residues. The chain's CDR3 is CASSLRWGLRSQETQYF. The CDR3, as DNA: TGTGCCAGCAGCCTCAGGTGGGGACTAAGAAGTCAAGAGACCCAGTACTTC.

This chain links TRBV27 with TRBJ1-3; 11 bases fit TRBD1. The J segment lost 4 bases and the V segment lost 4 bases, leaving 6 bases of the junction unmatched. This CDR3 has 16 residues. CDR1 MNHEY and CDR2 SMNVEV come from the germline V gene (reference sequence). The CDR3 here is CASSSADRGPGNTIYF. CDR3 bases: TGTGCCAGCAGTTCCGCGGACAGGGGGCCAGGAAACACCATATATTTT.

CDR3 nucleotides: TGCAGCGTAGAAACAGGGGGCCAGTGGACTGAAGCTTTCTTT. Protein product: CSVETGGQWTEAFF. J is TRBJ1-1 and V is TRBV29-1; 9 bases fit TRBD1. Germline V gene sequence: CDR1 SQVTM, CDR2 ANQGSEA. The CDR3 consists of 14 residues. Unmatched junction bases numbered 10, after V lost 6 bases and J lost 5 bases.

The chain joins TRBV6-5 to TRBJ1-3, with TRBD1 matching 8 bases. The V and J ends lost 6 bases and 3 bases, in that order; junction bases with no gene match: 4. The length of the CDR3 is 14 residues. Germline CDR1 reads MNHEY; CDR2 reads SVGAGI. CDR3 loop: CASSRGHYGNTIYF. DNA of the CDR3: TGTGCCAGCAGCAGGGGGCACTATGGAAACACCATATATTTT.

The rearrangement links TRBV5-1 to TRBJ1-6; D perhaps matches TRBD1 (5 bases). The CDR3 covers 15 residues. The germline gives CDR1 SGHRS, CDR2 YFSETQ. Trimming took 0 bases from V and 9 from J, leaving 13 bases between them. The CDR3 coding sequence is TGCGCCAGCAGCTTGGAGGGTGTGGGGGGTTCACCCCTCCACTTT. Its protein product is CASSLEGVGGSPLHF.

This sequence joins TRBV14 and TRBJ2-5; a possible D gene is TRBD2 (6 bases). This CDR3 is built from 13 residues. Germline CDR1 and CDR2: SGHDN and FVKESK. V lost 5 bases to trimming and J lost 5 bases, with 12 bases between them. CDR3 sequence: CASSSGEWETQYF. CDR3 nucleotide sequence: TGTGCCAGCAGCTCGGGGGAATGGGAGACCCAGTACTTC.

The chain joins TRBV5-5 to TRBJ2-7; D perhaps matches TRBD2 (6 bases). Trimming stripped 4 bases from V and 1 base from J, with 12 bases between. The CDR3 sequence is 14 residues long. Germline V gives CDR1 SGHKS, CDR2 YYEKEE (reference sequence). The CDR3 DNA is TGTGCCAGCAGCCCGACTAGTAAGTCCTACGAGCAGTACTTC. Translating it yields CASSPTSKSYEQYF.

This clone was picked up one time. This sequence joins TRBV7-3 and TRBJ2-3; 10 bases match TRBD2. From germline, CDR1 is SGHTA and CDR2 FQGTGA. CDR3 length: 16 residues. V trimming: 2 bases; J trimming: 4 bases; junction bases outside the gene matches: 6. CDR3 nucleotides: TGTGCCAGCAGCTTAGACCTAGCGGGGGTTTCAGATACGCAGTATTTT. Amino acid sequence: CASSLDLAGVSDTQYF.

V and J are TRBV11-3 and TRBJ2-3; possible D gene TRBD2, 6 bases. Germline V gene data show CDR1 as SGHNT and CDR2 as YENEEA. The CDR3 has 13 amino acids. V was cut by 2 bases and J by 5 bases, with 8 bases left in between. The CDR3 sequence is CASSLQGGDTQYF. CDR3 in DNA: TGTGCCAGCAGCTTACAGGGAGGAGATACGCAGTATTTT.

The rearrangement joins TRBV7-9 to TRBJ1-1; D possibly corresponds to TRBD1 (5 bases). The germline CDR1 and CDR2 sequences are SEHNR and FQNEAQ (reference sequence). Trimming removed 0 bases at V and 4 bases at J, with 15 bases between. This CDR3 contains 16 residues. CDR3 in amino acids: CASSLAFGRGPTEAFF. DNA for the CDR3: TGTGCCAGCAGCTTAGCGTTCGGGAGGGGCCCCACTGAAGCTTTCTTT. The complete variable domain, with remaining parts taken from reference TRBV7-9 and TRBJ1-1, reads DTGVSQNPRHKITKRGQNVTFRCDPISEHNRLYWYRQTLGQGPEFLTYFQNEAQLEKSRLLSDRFSAERPKGSFSTLEIQRTEQGDSAMYLCASSLAFGRGPTEAFFGQGTRLTVV.

The CDR3 spells CASSAQDYEQYF. CDR3 bases: TGTGCCAGCAGCGCCCAGGACTACGAGCAGTACTTC. The chain combines TRBV11-2 with TRBJ2-7; D is unclear. The CDR3 consists of 12 residues. The germline V and J ends were trimmed by 5 bases and 3 bases, with 8 bases remaining between them. CDR1 is SGHAT and CDR2 is FQNNGV in the germline V gene. The full variable domain, in which reference TRBV11-2 and TRBJ2-7 provide the parts outside the CDR3, is EAGVAQSPRYKIIEKRQSVAFWCNPISGHATLYWYQQILGQGPKLLIQFQNNGVVDDSQLPKDRFSAERLKGVDSTLKIQPAKLEDSAVYLCASSAQDYEQYFGPGTRLTVT.

This clone was observed a few times. The gene calls are TRBV9 and TRBJ1-6; D possibly corresponds to TRBD1 (6 bases). The germline CDR1 and CDR2 sequences are SGDLS and YYNGEE. CDR3 size: 14 residues. Trimming stripped 3 bases from V and 6 bases from J, with 10 bases between. In DNA, the CDR3 is TGTGCCAGCAGCGGGGGGCAATCTAATTCACCCCTCCACTTT. Its protein is CASSGGQSNSPLHF.

This chain links TRBV3-1 (or the pseudogene TRBV3-2) with TRBJ2-7; TRBD1 agrees at 11 bases. This CDR3 contains 16 residues. Germline CDR1 and CDR2: LGHDT and YNNKEL (reference sequence). V lost 4 bases to trimming and J lost 2 bases; unmatched junction nucleotides: 7. The CDR3 DNA follows: TGTGCCAGCAGCCCCTTACCGGGACAGGGGGCCTACGAGCAGTACTTC. Protein product: CASSPLPGQGAYEQYF.